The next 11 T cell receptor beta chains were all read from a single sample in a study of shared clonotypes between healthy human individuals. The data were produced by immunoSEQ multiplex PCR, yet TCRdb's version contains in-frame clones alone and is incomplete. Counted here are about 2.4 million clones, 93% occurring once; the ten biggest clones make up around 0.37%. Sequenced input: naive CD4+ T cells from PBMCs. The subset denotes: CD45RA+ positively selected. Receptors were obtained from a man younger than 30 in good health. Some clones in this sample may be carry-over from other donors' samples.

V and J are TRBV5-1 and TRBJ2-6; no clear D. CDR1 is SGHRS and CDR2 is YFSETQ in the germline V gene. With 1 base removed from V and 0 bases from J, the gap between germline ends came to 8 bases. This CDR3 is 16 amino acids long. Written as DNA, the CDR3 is TGCGCCAGCAGCTTGACGATGAACTCTGGGGCCAACGTCCTGACTTTC. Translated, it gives CASSLTMNSGANVLTF.

CDR3 nucleotides: TGTGCCAGCAGGATCGACAGGGCCAACACCGGGGAGCTGTTTTTT. The encoded protein is CASRIDRANTGELFF. The V call is TRBV6-5, the J call TRBJ2-2; 7 bases line up with TRBD1. The germline gives CDR1 MNHEY, CDR2 SVGAGI. The CDR3 covers 15 residues. Trimming at V came to 6 bases and at J to 2 bases, leaving 6 bases not matched to a gene.

CDR3 in amino acids: CASSTLIGERTYEQYF. Here the CDR3 DNA reads TGTGCCAGCAGCACCCTAATAGGGGAAAGAACCTACGAGCAGTACTTC. The chain recombines TRBV7-8 with TRBJ2-7; possibly TRBD1 for D (5 bases). Germline CDR1 reads SGHVS; CDR2 reads FQNEAQ. The CDR3 runs 16 residues. V gave up 5 bases and J gave up 2 bases, with 19 bases separating them.

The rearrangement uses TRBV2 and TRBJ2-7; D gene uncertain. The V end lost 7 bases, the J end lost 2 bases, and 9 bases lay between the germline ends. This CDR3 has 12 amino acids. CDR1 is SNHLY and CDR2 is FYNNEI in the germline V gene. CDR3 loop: CASTTVTYEQYF. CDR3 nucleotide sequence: TGTGCCAGCACTACGGTTACCTACGAGCAGTACTTC.

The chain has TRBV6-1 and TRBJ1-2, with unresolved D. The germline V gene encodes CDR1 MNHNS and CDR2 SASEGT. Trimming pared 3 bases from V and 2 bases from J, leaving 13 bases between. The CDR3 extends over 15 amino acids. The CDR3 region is CASSDRGLNNYGYTF. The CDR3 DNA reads TGTGCCAGCAGTGACCGAGGACTGAACAACTATGGCTACACCTTC.

In nucleotides, the CDR3 is TGCGCCAGCAGCCTTGGACAGGGGGCCAACTATGGCTACACCTTC. Amino acids: CASSLGQGANYGYTF. This chain links TRBV23-1 with TRBJ1-2; TRBD1 matches at 11 bases. TRBV23-1 qualifies as an ORF whose function is uncertain. CDR3 size: 15 residues. V was clipped by 6 bases and J by 2 bases; unmatched bases: 5.

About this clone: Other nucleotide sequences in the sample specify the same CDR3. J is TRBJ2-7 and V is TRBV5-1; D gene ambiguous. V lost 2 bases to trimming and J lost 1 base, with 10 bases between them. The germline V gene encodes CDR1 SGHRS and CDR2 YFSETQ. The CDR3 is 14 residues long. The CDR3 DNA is TGCGCCAGCAGCTTTACCGGCAGATCCTACGAGCAGTACTTC. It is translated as CASSFTGRSYEQYF.

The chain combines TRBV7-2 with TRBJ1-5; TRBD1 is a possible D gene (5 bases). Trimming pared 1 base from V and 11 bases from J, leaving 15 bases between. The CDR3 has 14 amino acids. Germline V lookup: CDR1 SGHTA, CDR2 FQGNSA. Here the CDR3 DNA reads TGTGCCAGCAGCTTAGATGGGGGGAAATCAGCCCAGCATTTT. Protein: CASSLDGGKSAQHF.

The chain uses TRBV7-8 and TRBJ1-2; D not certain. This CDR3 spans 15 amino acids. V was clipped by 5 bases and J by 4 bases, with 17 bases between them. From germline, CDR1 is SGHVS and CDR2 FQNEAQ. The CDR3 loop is CASSHGRTALYGYTF. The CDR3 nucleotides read TGTGCCAGCAGCCATGGAAGAACGGCACTCTATGGCTACACCTTC.

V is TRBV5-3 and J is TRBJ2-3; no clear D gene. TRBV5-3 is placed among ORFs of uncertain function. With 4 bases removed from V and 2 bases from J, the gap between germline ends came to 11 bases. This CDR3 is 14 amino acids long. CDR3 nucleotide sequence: TGTGCCAGAAGCCTGCTACCATTCACAGATACGCAGTATTTT. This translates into CARSLLPFTDTQYF.

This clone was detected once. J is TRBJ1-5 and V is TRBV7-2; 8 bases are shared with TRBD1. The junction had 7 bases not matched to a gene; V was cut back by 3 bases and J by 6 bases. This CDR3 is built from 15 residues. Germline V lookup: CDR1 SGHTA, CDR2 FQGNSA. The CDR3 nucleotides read TGTGCCAGCAGCTTGGACAGGGTCGGGGGTCAGCCCCAGCATTTT. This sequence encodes CASSLDRVGGQPQHF.